This record covers a single T cell receptor beta chain. The target antigen is unknown. The source of the sample is a study of T-cell reconstitution after alpha-beta-depleted transplantation in children. Library preparation (for TCRbeta) was performed with unique molecular identifiers. One entry per CDR3 protein results from TCRdb running MiXCR on the PCR reads. This sample has about 980,000 distinct CDR3 sequences, with roughly 29% found just once. Study results and limitations: Hyperexpanded clones declined; after one year, newly produced T cells mostly supplied diversity. Two months or so post-transplant, alpha-beta T cells reportedly derived from several hundred expanded graft clones. For some patients, TCRbeta diversity was high at day 60 because of recipient T cells and thymic progenitors that survived.

The CDR3 is 16 residues long. The germline V gene has CDR1 MNHEY and CDR2 SMNVEV (reference sequence). V was clipped by 5 bases and J by 4 bases, with 21 bases between them. The sequence derives from a boy in the first two years of life who had a stem cell transplant for SCID, so the T cells may come from the graft donor. This sample comprised PBMCs, mostly from graft donor cells, obtained 360 days after TCRalphabeta/CD19-depleted stem cell transplant. V and J are TRBV27 and TRBJ2-7; D is possibly TRBD2 (6 bases). CDR3 in DNA: TGTGCCAGCAGTCAATTGAAGGTGGGGGGTTCATACGAGCAGTACTTC. Residues: CASSQLKVGGSYEQYF.